This TCR beta chain was identified in a study of blood T cell repertoires in COVID-19. Turning to the study itself: Whether acute or convalescent, the COVID-19 samples came from the United States, Italy and Spain. T cells, B-cell-depleted T cells, or PBMCs supplied cDNA or gDNA.

Between the trimmed V and J ends, which lost 5 bases and 2 bases, there was a span of 15 bases. This CDR3 is built from 16 residues. The germline CDR1 and CDR2 sequences are MDHEN and SYDVKM. The method was immunoSEQ multiplex PCR; TCRdb's version includes in-frame clones alone and lacks a portion of them. There are fewer than 110,000 clones in the sample; about 89% occur only once, and roughly 1.2% lies in the top ten. The chain couples TRBV28 to TRBJ1-4, with D perhaps TRBD1 (5 bases). Specimen: peripheral blood. This clonotype was sampled from a woman younger than 45 with acute or convalescent COVID-19. CDR3 sequence: CASSPYQWGTNEKLFF. CDR3 coding DNA: TGTGCCAGCAGTCCCTACCAATGGGGCACTAATGAAAAACTGTTTTTT.